This T cell receptor beta chain was captured in a study of blood T cell repertoires in COVID-19. Trimming at V came to 9 bases and at J to 11 bases, leaving 33 bases not matched to a gene. The CDR3 contains 19 residues. Here immunoSEQ multiplex PCR was the method, and the copy in TCRdb shows in-frame clones only, minus some. The sample lists roughly 300,000 clones; roughly 80% were seen once. The chain employs TRBV23-1 and TRBJ2-7; 8 nucleotides align to TRBD1. TRBV23-1 is known as an ORF, though its function is uncertain. This clonotype was obtained from a human donor with COVID-19, enrolled during active disease. The donor label of this sample is uncertain. The sample taken for sequencing was peripheral blood. This CDR3 reads CASRESVLRFRDRSIREYF. The CDR3 coding sequence is TGCGCCAGTCGCGAGTCGGTATTGCGGTTCCGGGACAGGTCCATACGAGAGTACTTC.